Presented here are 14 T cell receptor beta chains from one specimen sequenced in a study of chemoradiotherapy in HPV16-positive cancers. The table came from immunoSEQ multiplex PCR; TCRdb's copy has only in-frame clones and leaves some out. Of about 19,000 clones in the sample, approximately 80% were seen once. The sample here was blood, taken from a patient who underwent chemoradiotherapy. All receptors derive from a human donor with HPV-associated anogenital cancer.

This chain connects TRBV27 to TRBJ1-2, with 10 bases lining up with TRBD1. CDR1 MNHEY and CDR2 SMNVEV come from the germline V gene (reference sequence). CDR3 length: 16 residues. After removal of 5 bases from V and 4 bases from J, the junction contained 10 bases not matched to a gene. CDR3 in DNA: TGTGCCAGCAGTCGGACCCCGGGACAGGGGATCTATGGCTACACCTTC. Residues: CASSRTPGQGIYGYTF.

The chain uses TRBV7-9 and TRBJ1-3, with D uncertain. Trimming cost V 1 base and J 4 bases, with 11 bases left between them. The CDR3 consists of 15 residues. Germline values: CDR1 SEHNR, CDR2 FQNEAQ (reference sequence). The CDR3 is CASSLDPGVGNTIYF. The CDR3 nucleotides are TGTGCCAGCAGCTTAGACCCCGGAGTCGGAAACACCATATATTTT.

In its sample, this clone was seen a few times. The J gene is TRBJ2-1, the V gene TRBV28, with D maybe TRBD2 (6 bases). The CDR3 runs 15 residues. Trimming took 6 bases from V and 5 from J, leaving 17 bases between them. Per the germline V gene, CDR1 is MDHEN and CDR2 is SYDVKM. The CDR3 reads CASRAGTFPNNEQFF. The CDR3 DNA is TGTGCCAGCAGGGCCGGGACTTTCCCCAACAATGAGCAGTTCTTC. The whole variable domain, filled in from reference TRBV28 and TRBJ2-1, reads DVKVTQSSRYLVKRTGEKVFLECVQDMDHENMFWYRQDPGLGLRLIYFSYDVKMKEKGDIPEGYSVSREKKERFSLILESASTNQTSMYLCASRAGTFPNNEQFFGPGTRLTVL.

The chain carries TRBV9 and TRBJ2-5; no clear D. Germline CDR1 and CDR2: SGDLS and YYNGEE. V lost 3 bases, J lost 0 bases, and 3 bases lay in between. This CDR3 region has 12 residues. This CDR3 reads CASSEYQETQYF. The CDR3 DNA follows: TGTGCCAGCAGCGAGTACCAAGAGACCCAGTACTTC. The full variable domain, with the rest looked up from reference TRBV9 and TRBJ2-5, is DSGVTQTPKHLITATGQRVTLRCSPRSGDLSVYWYQQSLDQGLQFLIQYYNGEERAKGNILERFSAQQFPDLHSELNLSSLELGDSALYFCASSEYQETQYFGPGTRLLVL.

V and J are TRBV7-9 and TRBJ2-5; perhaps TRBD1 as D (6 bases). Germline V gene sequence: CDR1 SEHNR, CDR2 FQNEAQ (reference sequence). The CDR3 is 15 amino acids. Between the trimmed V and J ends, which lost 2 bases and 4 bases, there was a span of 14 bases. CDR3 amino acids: CASSLRQAGRETQYF. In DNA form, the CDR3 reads TGTGCCAGCAGCTTAAGACAGGCTGGTAGAGAGACCCAGTACTTC.

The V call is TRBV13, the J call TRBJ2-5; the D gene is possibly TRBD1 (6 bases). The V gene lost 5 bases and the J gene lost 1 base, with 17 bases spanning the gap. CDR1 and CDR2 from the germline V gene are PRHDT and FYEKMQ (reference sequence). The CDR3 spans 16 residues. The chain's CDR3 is CASSPRLGTPQETQYF. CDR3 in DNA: TGTGCCAGCAGCCCGCGCCTAGGGACACCCCAAGAGACCCAGTACTTC.

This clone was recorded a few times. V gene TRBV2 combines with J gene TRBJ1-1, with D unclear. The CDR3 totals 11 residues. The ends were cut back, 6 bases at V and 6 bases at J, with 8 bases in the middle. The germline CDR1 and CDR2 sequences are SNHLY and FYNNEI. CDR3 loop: CASRTHPEAFF. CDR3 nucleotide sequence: TGTGCCAGCAGGACGCACCCTGAAGCTTTCTTT.

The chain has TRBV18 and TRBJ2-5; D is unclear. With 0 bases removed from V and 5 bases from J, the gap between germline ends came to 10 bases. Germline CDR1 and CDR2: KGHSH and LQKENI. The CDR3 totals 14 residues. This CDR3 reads CASSPPGRPETQYF. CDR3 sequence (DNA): TGTGCCAGCTCACCACCCGGCCGGCCCGAGACCCAGTACTTC.

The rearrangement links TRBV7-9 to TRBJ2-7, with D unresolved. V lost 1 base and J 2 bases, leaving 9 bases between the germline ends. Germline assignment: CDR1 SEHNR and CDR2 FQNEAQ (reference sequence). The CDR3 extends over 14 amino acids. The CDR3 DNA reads TGTGCCAGCAGCTTAGGTGGGGTCCCCTACGAGCAGTACTTC. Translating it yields CASSLGGVPYEQYF.

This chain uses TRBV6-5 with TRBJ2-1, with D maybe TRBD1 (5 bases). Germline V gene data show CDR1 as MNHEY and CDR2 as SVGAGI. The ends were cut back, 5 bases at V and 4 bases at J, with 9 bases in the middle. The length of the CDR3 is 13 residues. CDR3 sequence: CASSTTEYNEQFF. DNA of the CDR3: TGTGCCAGCAGTACGACAGAGTACAATGAGCAGTTCTTC.

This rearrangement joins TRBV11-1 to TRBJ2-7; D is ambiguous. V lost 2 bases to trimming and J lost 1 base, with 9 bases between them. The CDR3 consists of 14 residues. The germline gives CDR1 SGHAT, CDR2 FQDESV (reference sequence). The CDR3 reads CASSLIGVSYEQYF. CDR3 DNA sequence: TGTGCCAGCAGCTTAATTGGGGTTTCCTACGAGCAGTACTTC.

The CDR3 sequence: CASSSSTILEQYF. DNA of the CDR3: TGTGCCAGCAGCTCGTCGACTATTTTGGAGCAGTACTTC. The J gene is TRBJ2-7, the V gene TRBV7-9, with D perhaps TRBD2 (5 bases). This CDR3 has 13 amino acids. The V end lost 4 bases, the J end lost 7 bases, and 14 bases lay between the germline ends. Germline V CDR1 and CDR2: SEHNR, FQNEAQ (reference sequence).

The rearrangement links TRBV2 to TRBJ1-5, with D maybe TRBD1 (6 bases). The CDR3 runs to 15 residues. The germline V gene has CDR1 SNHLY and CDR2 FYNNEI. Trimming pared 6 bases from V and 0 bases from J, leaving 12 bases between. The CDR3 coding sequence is TGTGCCAGCAGCCTAAACAGGGCTAGCAATCAGCCCCAGCATTTT. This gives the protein CASSLNRASNQPQHF.

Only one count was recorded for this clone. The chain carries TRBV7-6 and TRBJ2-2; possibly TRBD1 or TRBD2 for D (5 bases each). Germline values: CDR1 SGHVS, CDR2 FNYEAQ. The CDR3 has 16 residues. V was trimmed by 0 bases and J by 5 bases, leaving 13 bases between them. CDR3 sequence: CASSLAFQGRTGELFF. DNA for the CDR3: TGTGCCAGCAGCTTAGCGTTTCAGGGACGGACCGGGGAGCTGTTTTTT.